The clone carrying this T cell receptor (beta chain) was seen only once. This sample was taken from a study of blood T cell repertoires in COVID-19. Study-level information: The United States, Italy and Spain supplied acute and convalescent COVID-19 samples. PBMCs, B-cell-depleted T cells, or T cells provided the cDNA or gDNA that made up the material.

Authors' analysis steps: Reference gene primer amplification in the assay estimated nucleated cell counts. The protocol was immunoSEQ multiplex PCR, while the TCRdb copy is restricted to in-frame clones and leaves out a portion. V, J and clone size were drawn from that table, and D and trimming were deduced from the DNA. Of roughly 200,000 clones in the sample, less than 95% were seen once. This CDR3 region has 14 residues. J was trimmed by 9 bases and V by 5 bases; bases with no gene match: 12. Germline-derived CDR1 and CDR2 are LNHDA and SQIVND (reference sequence). V and J are TRBV19 and TRBJ1-1; TRBD1 matches at 7 bases. The receptor comes from a man aged 25 to 45 with COVID-19, enrolled during active disease. Source material: peripheral blood. Here the CDR3 reads CASSLSDRVTQAFF. As DNA, the CDR3 is TGTGCCAGTAGTCTCTCAGACAGGGTCACCCAAGCTTTCTTT.